There are many counts of the clone carrying this T cell receptor beta chain. Its antigen is unknown. Ineligible for inclusion were patients with other autoimmune diseases, uncontrolled infections, pregnancy or lactation. These data are taken from a study of Graves' ophthalmopathy and Graves' hyperthyroidism. Study context: By definition, stable hyperthyroidism involved no ophthalmopathy within 18 months of follow-up. Study-wide results and caveats: Between ophthalmopathy and stable hyperthyroidism, a 13-signature model drew a separation with just over 85% sensitivity and around 80% specificity. Blood also contained most of the expanded thyroid clonotypes above 0.001 frequency.

Beta-chain TCR CDR3 regions were amplified from RNA transcripts. RT-PCR in the first round used HTBI primers; a second-round multiplex PCR followed. TCRdb processed the multiplex PCR reads anew with MiXCR; each CDR3 protein has one entry. The profile shows about 590,000 distinct CDR3 sequences, under 45% of them singletons. The sequence was obtained from an adult man with Graves' hyperthyroidism. Sequenced material: peripheral blood or thyroid tissue (not recorded which).

CDR3 coding DNA: TGCGCCAGCAGCCCGACTAGCGGGAGTTTTCACGAGCAGTACTTC. Amino acids: CASSPTSGSFHEQYF. The chain has TRBV10-2 and TRBJ2-7; 12 nucleotides agree with TRBD2. Germline values: CDR1 WSHSY, CDR2 SAAADI. The CDR3 is 15 amino acids. V lost 6 bases to trimming and J lost 5 bases; unmatched junction nucleotides: 8.